Detailed here is one TCR beta chain. J lost 5 bases, V lost 6 bases, and 8 bases had no gene match. Germline CDR1 reads MNHEY; CDR2 reads SVGAGI. The CDR3 has 14 amino acids. The record originates from a study of blood T cell repertoires in COVID-19. Some clones are missing from TCRdb's copy, which holds only in-frame ones; the method was immunoSEQ multiplex PCR. This sample has about 190,000 clones, with about 81% found just once. Sequencing used peripheral blood. The V call is TRBV6-5, the J call TRBJ2-3, with 7 nucleotides matching TRBD1. This receptor was identified in a woman aged 60-75 years with COVID-19, enrolled during active disease. For the CDR3, the DNA is TGTGCCAGCAGCGACGGACAGGTGCAAGATACGCAGTATTTT. It specifies CASSDGQVQDTQYF.